This TCR beta chain stems from a study of early T cells in non-severe SARS-CoV-2 infection. Study background: Unpaired chains resulted from sequencing bulk RNA of unsorted whole blood.

V shed 0 bases and J shed 10 bases, with 10 bases lying between them. The germline CDR1 and CDR2 sequences are SGHTA and FQGTGA. This CDR3 has 14 residues. TCRdb fed the 5' RACE reads into MiXCR, producing one record per CDR3 protein. The data show some 78,000 distinct CDR3 sequences, approximately 13% seen once. This chain joins TRBV7-3 and TRBJ1-6; D uncertain. This clonotype was sampled from an adult who was a healthcare worker with PCR-confirmed SARS-CoV-2 infection or an uninfected control (not recorded which). Sequenced material: whole blood. This chain's CDR3 is CASSLTYRDSPLHF. The CDR3 DNA sequence: TGTGCCAGCAGCTTAACGTATAGAGACTCACCCCTCCACTTT.